This TCR beta chain was obtained from a study of control samples from healthy donors and cancer patients. Using immunoSEQ multiplex PCR, the repertoire was profiled, and TCRdb retains in-frame clones only, with some absent. The sample records around 140,000 clones, over 80% being singletons. CDR1 and CDR2 from the germline V gene are SGHVS and FQNEAQ. Deletions cut 5 bases from V and 3 bases from J, with 17 bases between. The CDR3 totals 15 residues. This receptor was taken from a woman aged 50 to 60 in good health. The sequencing input was blood. The rearrangement joins TRBV7-8 to TRBJ2-7; D gene uncertain. The CDR3 loop reads CASSRVVENSYEQYF. CDR3 DNA sequence: TGTGCCAGCAGCCGGGTGGTAGAAAATAGCTACGAGCAGTACTTC. The full variable domain, in which reference TRBV7-8 and TRBJ2-7 provide the parts outside the CDR3, is GAGVSQSPRYKVAKRGQDVALRCDPISGHVSLFWYQQALGQGPEFLTYFQNEAQLDKSGLPSDRFFAERPEGSVSTLKIQRTQQEDSAVYLCASSRVVENSYEQYFGPGTRLTVT.